This T cell receptor beta chain was obtained from a study of immune evolution from preneoplasia to lung adenocarcinoma. Using immunoSEQ multiplex PCR, the repertoire was profiled, and TCRdb retains in-frame clones only, with some absent. The data contain about 6,300 clones, 70% to 80% of them singletons. Germline V CDR1 and CDR2: SGHAT, FQNNGV. Unmatched junction bases numbered 6, after V lost 6 bases and J lost 2 bases. There are 14 residues in the CDR3. Patient tissue came from resections in Japan or China, 2014–2017. The chain carries TRBV11-2 and TRBJ1-1, with TRBD1 matching 7 bases. This clonotype originated in a person aged 65 to 79 with lung adenocarcinoma. Material for sequencing was FFPE minimally invasive lung adenocarcinoma tissue. CDR3 protein: CASRQGQLNTEAFF. In DNA, the CDR3 is TGTGCCAGCAGACAGGGACAGCTAAACACTGAAGCTTTCTTT. Full variable domain (outside the CDR3, taken from reference TRBV11-2 and TRBJ1-1): EAGVAQSPRYKIIEKRQSVAFWCNPISGHATLYWYQQILGQGPKLLIQFQNNGVVDDSQLPKDRFSAERLKGVDSTLKIQPAKLEDSAVYLCASRQGQLNTEAFFGQGTRLTVV.